A single sample is the source of the 25 T cell receptor beta chains below, sequenced in a study of cytomegalovirus exposure and HLA in healthy donors. A multiplex PCR was run with 60 Vbeta primers and 13 Jbeta primers. Using immunoSEQ multiplex PCR, the repertoire was profiled, and TCRdb retains in-frame clones only, with some absent. In the table there are around 100,000 clones, 60% to 85% of which are singletons. Sample: PBMCs. Receptors originate from a man aged 50-60 years in good health and CMV-seropositive.

The CDR3 coding sequence is TGTGCCACCAGCAGCGGCTATGGCTACACCTTC. Its protein product is CATSSGYGYTF. The genes are TRBV15 and TRBJ1-2; D unresolved. CDR3 size: 11 residues. The V gene lost 3 bases and the J gene lost 4 bases, with 3 bases spanning the gap. Germline lookup yields CDR1 LNHNV and CDR2 YYDKDF (reference sequence).

J is TRBJ2-7 and V is TRBV21-1; TRBD1 is the table's D call, not checked against the DNA. TRBV21-1 constitutes a pseudogene. CDR3 length: 18 amino acids. The CDR3 protein is CASSPNRDIGRISYEQYF. Here the CDR3 DNA reads TGTGCCAGCAGCCCAAACCGGGACATAGGACGTATCTCCTACGAGCAGTACTTC.

The chain uses TRBV6-6 and TRBJ2-1, with TRBD1 matching 12 bases. Germline CDR1 is MNHNY and CDR2 is SVGAGI (reference sequence). CDR3 length: 16 amino acids. Trimming removed 2 bases from V and 7 bases from J; junction bases left unmatched: 6. CDR3 DNA sequence: TGTGCCAGCAGTTACCGGGGACAGGGGGCCGGAAATGAGCAGTTCTTC. This translates into CASSYRGQGAGNEQFF.

This rearrangement joins TRBV30 to TRBJ1-4; 9 nucleotides align to TRBD1. V was clipped by 2 bases and J by 8 bases; unmatched bases: 6. Germline V CDR1 and CDR2: GTSNPN, SVGIG (reference sequence). This CDR3 has 14 amino acids. In DNA, the CDR3 is TGTGCCTGGAGTAGGACAGGGGTAGGCGAAAAACTGTTTTTT. The encoded protein is CAWSRTGVGEKLFF.

V usage is TRBV19 and J usage is TRBJ2-1, with D tentatively TRBD1 (5 bases). Germline CDR1 is LNHDA and CDR2 is SQIVND (reference sequence). Deletions cut 4 bases from V and 10 bases from J, with 20 bases between. The CDR3 spans 15 residues. CDR3 DNA: TGTGCCAGTAGTAAGACAGACCTCCTATCGAGCGAGCAGTTCTTC. Its protein is CASSKTDLLSSEQFF.

The chain employs TRBV29-1 and TRBJ2-1, with 8 bases lining up with TRBD1. This CDR3 has 13 residues. Germline V CDR1 and CDR2: SQVTM, ANQGSEA. V lost 6 bases to trimming and J lost 9 bases; unmatched junction nucleotides: 10. As DNA, the CDR3 is TGCAGCGTGGGGACAGGACTATCGGGTGAGCAGTTCTTC. Its translation: CSVGTGLSGEQFF.

This clone has more than one count but fewer than ten. The J gene is TRBJ1-3, the V gene TRBV30; weak D call: TRBD1 (6 bases). Looked up from germline, CDR1 is GTSNPN and CDR2 is SVGIG (reference sequence). Trimming left V 0 bases short and J 4 bases short, with 10 bases between. CDR3 length: 14 amino acids. This chain's CDR3 is CAWSVGARGNTIYF. CDR3 coding DNA: TGTGCCTGGAGTGTGGGGGCCAGAGGAAACACCATATATTTT.

V is TRBV5-4 and J is TRBJ2-1; TRBD2 matches 8 bases. This CDR3 comprises 16 residues. Germline V lookup: CDR1 SGHNT, CDR2 YYREEE (reference sequence). V dropped 0 bases and J dropped 6; count of bases not matched to a gene: 8. CDR3 nucleotides: TGTGCCAGCAGCTTGGGGGGACTAGTCTACGTCAATGAGCAGTTCTTC. Amino acid sequence: CASSLGGLVYVNEQFF.

V is TRBV18 and J is TRBJ2-7, with TRBD2 matching 7 bases. The germline gives CDR1 KGHSH, CDR2 LQKENI. J gave up 3 bases and V 2 bases, and 7 bases lay outside the gene matches. The CDR3 consists of 15 residues. Here the CDR3 reads CASSPAGGGNYEQYF. The CDR3 DNA follows: TGTGCCAGCTCACCAGCGGGCGGGGGAAACTACGAGCAGTACTTC.

The CDR3 reads CASSLVGGSGTDTQYF. In DNA, the CDR3 is TGTGCCAGCAGCTTGGTAGGCGGGAGTGGCACAGATACGCAGTATTTT. This rearrangement joins TRBV5-4 to TRBJ2-3, with 7 bases lining up with TRBD2. CDR1 is SGHNT, CDR2 YYREEE, per germline (reference sequence). Trimming cost V 0 bases and J 1 base; bases outside gene matches: 5. The CDR3 is 16 residues long.

As concerns this clone: Additional DNA sequences in this sample encode the identical CDR3. The chain recombines TRBV19 with TRBJ2-7; TRBD1 matches at 10 bases. V lost 5 bases and J lost 5; bases outside the gene matches: 3. This CDR3 is built from 13 residues. CDR1 is LNHDA, CDR2 SQIVND, per germline (reference sequence). Here the CDR3 DNA reads TGTGCCAGTAGTCGACAGGGGGCAAACGAGCAGTACTTC. This translates into CASSRQGANEQYF.

This chain links TRBV6-1 with TRBJ2-2; TRBD2 is a possible D gene (5 bases). V gave up 7 bases and J gave up 4 bases, with 13 bases separating them. The CDR3 length is 14 residues. Germline V gene sequence: CDR1 MNHNS, CDR2 SASEGT. The CDR3 DNA follows: TGTGCCAGCATTCCCCGGGGTCGCACCGGGGAGCTGTTTTTT. It codes for CASIPRGRTGELFF.

This rearrangement joins TRBV15 to TRBJ2-2; D gene ambiguous. CDR3 size: 11 residues. V was trimmed by 8 bases and J by 7 bases, leaving 8 bases between them. Germline V gene lookup returns CDR1 LNHNV and CDR2 YYDKDF (reference sequence). This CDR3 reads CATSVVGELFF. The CDR3 bases are TGTGCCACCTCAGTCGTCGGGGAGCTGTTTTTT.

This rearrangement joins TRBV20-1 to TRBJ2-1, with D perhaps TRBD1 (6 bases). Deletions cut 7 bases from V and 4 bases from J, with 8 bases between. CDR1 and CDR2 from the germline V gene are DFQATT and SNEGSKA (reference sequence). This CDR3 is built from 11 residues. Here the CDR3 reads CSGGGYNEQFF. CDR3 nucleotides: TGCAGTGGAGGGGGTTACAATGAGCAGTTCTTC.

The chain employs TRBV5-6 and TRBJ2-1; D uncertain. The germline V gene has CDR1 SGHDT and CDR2 YYEEEE. The ends were cut back, 5 bases at V and 5 bases at J, with 20 bases in the middle. The CDR3 runs 16 residues. As DNA, the CDR3 is TGTGCCAGCAGTTCTGCGGCCGCCAGCCGTCACAATGAGCAGTTCTTC. This sequence encodes CASSSAAASRHNEQFF.

This clone appeared a few times. The V call is TRBV10-3, the J call TRBJ2-2; the match to TRBD2 covers 7 bases. This CDR3 is built from 16 residues. The J segment lost 4 bases and the V segment lost 5 bases, leaving 10 bases of the junction unmatched. The germline CDR1 and CDR2 sequences are ENHRY and SYGVKD. The DNA of the CDR3 is TGTGCCATCAGTTCCCTACCCGGGACTACCACCGGGGAGCTGTTTTTT. Translation: CAISSLPGTTTGELFF.

V and J are TRBV28 and TRBJ2-7; TRBD2 aligns across 10 bases. Germline CDR1 and CDR2: MDHEN and SYDVKM. V shed 10 bases, J shed 3 bases, and the junction held 6 bases outside the gene matches. This CDR3 contains 13 residues. CDR3 sequence reads: CAITPSGSYEQYF. CDR3 nucleotide sequence: TGTGCCATCACTCCTAGCGGGAGCTACGAGCAGTACTTC.

A note on this clone: Its ends do not fully match the called genes, so a read error is possible. The chain couples TRBV7-9 to TRBJ2-1; D remains unclear. Germline CDR1 reads SEHNR; CDR2 reads FQNEAQ (reference sequence). CDR3 length: 12 residues. CDR3 residues: CSSSYSYNEQFF. CDR3 DNA: TGTTCCAGCAGTTACTCCTACAATGAGCAGTTCTTC.

As to this clone: A junction end diverges from the germline sequence, so it may reflect a read error. V and J are TRBV7-9 and TRBJ2-7, with D possibly being TRBD1 (5 bases). This CDR3 has 12 amino acids. In germline, CDR1 is SEHNR, CDR2 FQNEAQ (reference sequence). CDR3 DNA: TGTTCCAGCCAGGGCAGGAACTACGAGCAGTACTTC. Amino acids: CSSQGRNYEQYF.

The J gene is TRBJ2-5, the V gene TRBV6-5; TRBD2 matches at 7 bases. The DNA matches TRBJ2-7 better at its end, which makes the J call doubtful. The V gene's germline CDR1 is MNHEY and CDR2 SVGAGI. The CDR3 has 14 residues. CDR3 sequence reads: CASSYGREGYEQYF. As DNA, the CDR3 is TGTGCCAGCAGTTACGGGAGGGAGGGGTACGAGCAGTACTTC.

The chain has TRBV11-2 and TRBJ1-3; possibly TRBD1 for D (6 bases). This CDR3 spans 14 amino acids. CDR1 SGHAT and CDR2 FQNNGV come from the germline V gene. V lost 4 bases to trimming and J lost 4 bases, with 11 bases between them. The CDR3 nucleotides read TGTGCCAGCAGCTCACAGGGCTACGGAAACACCATATATTTT. This sequence encodes CASSSQGYGNTIYF.

The CDR3 sequence: CACTGGRSYNEQFF. In DNA form, the CDR3 reads TGTGCCTGTACAGGGGGTAGATCCTACAATGAGCAGTTCTTC. This chain joins TRBV30 and TRBJ2-1; 8 bases align to TRBD1. The germline V gene encodes CDR1 GTSNPN and CDR2 SVGIG (reference sequence). The junction had 5 bases not matched to a gene; V was cut back by 6 bases and J by 1 base. The CDR3 has 14 residues.

The CDR3 bases are TGTGCCACCAGCCAGGGGTTTGGGCAGCCCCAGCATTTT. As protein: CATSQGFGQPQHF. The V call is TRBV15, the J call TRBJ1-5; D perhaps matches TRBD1 (6 bases). CDR1 LNHNV and CDR2 YYDKDF come from the germline V gene (reference sequence). The length of the CDR3 is 13 residues. Trimming removed 5 bases from V and 7 bases from J, with 12 bases in between.

The V call is TRBV7-2, the J call TRBJ2-7, with 10 bases aligning to TRBD2. CDR1 and CDR2 from the germline V gene are SGHTA and FQGNSA. The CDR3 consists of 14 residues. J lost 3 bases, V lost 4 bases, and 3 bases had no gene match. The CDR3 here is CASSSTSGLYEQYF. In DNA form, the CDR3 reads TGTGCCAGCAGCTCGACTAGCGGGCTCTACGAGCAGTACTTC.

V and J are TRBV10-3 and TRBJ2-1; D unresolved. The CDR3 length is 12 residues. V was clipped by 2 bases and J by 4 bases, with 3 bases between them. The germline CDR1 and CDR2 sequences are ENHRY and SYGVKD. The CDR3 sequence: CAISEEYNEQFF. CDR3 sequence (DNA): TGTGCCATCAGTGAGGAGTACAATGAGCAGTTCTTC.